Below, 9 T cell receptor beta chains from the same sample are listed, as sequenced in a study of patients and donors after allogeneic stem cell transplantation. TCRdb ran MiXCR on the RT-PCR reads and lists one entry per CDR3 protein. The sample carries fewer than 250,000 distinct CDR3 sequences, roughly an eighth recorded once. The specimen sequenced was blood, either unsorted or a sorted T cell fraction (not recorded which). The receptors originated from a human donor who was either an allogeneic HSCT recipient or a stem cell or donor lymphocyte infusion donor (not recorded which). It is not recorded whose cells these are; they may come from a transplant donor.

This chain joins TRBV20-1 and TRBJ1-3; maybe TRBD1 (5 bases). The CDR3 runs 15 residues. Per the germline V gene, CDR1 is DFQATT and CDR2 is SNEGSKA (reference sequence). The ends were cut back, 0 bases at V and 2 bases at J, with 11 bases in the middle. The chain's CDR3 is CSARDSGGTGNTIYF. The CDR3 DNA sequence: TGCAGTGCTAGAGATAGTGGGGGGACTGGAAACACCATATATTTT.

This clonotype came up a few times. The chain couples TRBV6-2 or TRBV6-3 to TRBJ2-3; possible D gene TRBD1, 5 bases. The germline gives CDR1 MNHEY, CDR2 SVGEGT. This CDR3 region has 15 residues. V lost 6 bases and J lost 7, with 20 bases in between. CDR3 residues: CASSRVGQGYHTQYF. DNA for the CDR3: TGTGCCAGCAGCCGAGTTGGCCAGGGTTATCATACGCAGTATTTT.

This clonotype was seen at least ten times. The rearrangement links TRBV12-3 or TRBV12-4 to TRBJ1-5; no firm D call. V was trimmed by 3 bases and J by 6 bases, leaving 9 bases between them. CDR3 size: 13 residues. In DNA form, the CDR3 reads TGTGCCAGCAGTTTCTCGGGTCCTCAGCCCCAGCATTTT. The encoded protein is CASSFSGPQPQHF.

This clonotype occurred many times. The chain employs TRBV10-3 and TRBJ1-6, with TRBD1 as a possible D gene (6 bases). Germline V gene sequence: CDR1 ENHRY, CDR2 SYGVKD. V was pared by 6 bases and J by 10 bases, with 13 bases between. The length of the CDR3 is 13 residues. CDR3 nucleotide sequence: TGTGCCATCAGCGGTGGGGGCGGATCACCCCTCCACTTT. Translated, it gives CAISGGGGSPLHF.

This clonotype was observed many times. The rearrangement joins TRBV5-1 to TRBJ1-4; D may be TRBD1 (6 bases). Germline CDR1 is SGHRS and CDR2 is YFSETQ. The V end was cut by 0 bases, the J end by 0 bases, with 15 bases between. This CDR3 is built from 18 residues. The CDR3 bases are TGCGCCAGCAGCTTGGGCCCCGGGACACCAGCAACTAATGAAAAACTGTTTTTT. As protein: CASSLGPGTPATNEKLFF.

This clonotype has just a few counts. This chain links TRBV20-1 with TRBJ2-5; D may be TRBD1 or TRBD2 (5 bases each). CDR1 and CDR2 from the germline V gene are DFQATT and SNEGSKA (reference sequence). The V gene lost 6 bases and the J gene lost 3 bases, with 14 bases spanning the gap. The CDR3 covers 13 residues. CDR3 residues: CSALGTEEETQYF. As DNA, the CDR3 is TGCAGTGCCCTGGGGACGGAAGAAGAGACCCAGTACTTC.

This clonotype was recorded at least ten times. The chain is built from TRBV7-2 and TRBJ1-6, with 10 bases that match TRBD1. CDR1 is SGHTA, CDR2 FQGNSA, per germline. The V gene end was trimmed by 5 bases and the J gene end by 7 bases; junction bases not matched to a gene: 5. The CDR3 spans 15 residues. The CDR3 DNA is TGTGCCAGCAGCGGAGAGGGACAGGGGAATTCACCCCTCCACTTT. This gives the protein CASSGEGQGNSPLHF.

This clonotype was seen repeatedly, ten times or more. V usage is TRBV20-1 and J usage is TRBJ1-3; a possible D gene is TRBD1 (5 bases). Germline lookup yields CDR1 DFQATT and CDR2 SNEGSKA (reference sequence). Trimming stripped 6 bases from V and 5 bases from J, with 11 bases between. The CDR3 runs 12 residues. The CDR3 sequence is CSARDGRNTIYF. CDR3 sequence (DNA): TGCAGTGCGAGGGACGGGAGAAACACCATATATTTT.

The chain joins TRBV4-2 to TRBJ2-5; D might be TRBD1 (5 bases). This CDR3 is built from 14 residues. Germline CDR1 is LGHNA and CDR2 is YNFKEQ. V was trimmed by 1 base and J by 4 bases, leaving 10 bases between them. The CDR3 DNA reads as TGTGCCAGCAGCCAAGGGCAGGGTGGAGAGACCCAGTACTTC. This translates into CASSQGQGGETQYF.